This TCR beta chain was obtained from a study of shared clonotypes between healthy human individuals. This CDR3 contains 14 residues. The V gene lost 5 bases and the J gene lost 6 bases, with 17 bases spanning the gap. Germline CDR1 SGHRS, CDR2 YFSETQ. Each subset's genomic DNA was split evenly across several immunoSEQ plates. Using immunoSEQ multiplex PCR, the repertoire was profiled, and TCRdb retains in-frame clones only, with some absent. Here the sample spans a few million clones, nearly 97% being singletons. All the donors were Caucasian adults who lived in Nashville, Tennessee. The CD4+ fraction was divided into a CD45RA+ naive subset and a CD45RA-negative memory subset.

Sequenced: naive CD4+ T cells sorted from blood. The subset here: CD45RA+ positively selected. The clonotype comes from a man aged 18 to 30 in good health. The chain carries TRBV5-1 and TRBJ1-2; possibly TRBD1 for D (6 bases). CDR3 DNA sequence: TGCGCCAGCAGACGTGTCCCAGGGGCGGATGGCTACACCTTC. This encodes CASRRVPGADGYTF.